The source of this T cell receptor beta chain is a study of PD-1 blockade in classical Hodgkin lymphoma. Broader study findings: Newly diagnosed patients reportedly trailed healthy donors in baseline TCR diversity.

Indicated time point: newly diagnosed, previously untreated cHL patient sample. PBMCs from untreated, newly diagnosed classical Hodgkin lymphoma were comparison samples. Method: immunoSEQ multiplex PCR; TCRdb's copy keeps in-frame clones and lacks some. The data hold some 17,000 clones, with approximately 85% observed a single time. For this clone: No antigen is known for it.

The CDR3 has 18 amino acids. The J gene is TRBJ2-1, the V gene TRBV12-2; the table's D call of TRBD2 was not tested on the DNA. TRBV12-2 is assigned pseudogene status. Sequencing was carried out using peripheral blood mononuclear cells (PBMCs). The source of this sequence is a human donor with classical Hodgkin lymphoma. CDR3 protein: CASRPRGPDRGLANEQFF. The CDR3 DNA is TGTGCAAGTCGCCCCCGGGGTCCCGACAGGGGACTAGCCAATGAGCAGTTCTTC.